This TCR beta chain was obtained from a study of OX40 agonist ivuxolimab in advanced cancers. After removal of 0 bases from V and 4 bases from J, the junction contained 5 bases not matched to a gene. Germline V gives CDR1 SGHRS, CDR2 YFSETQ. This CDR3 is built from 16 residues. Study-wide findings and caveats: Clonal expansion among partial responders at 0.1-3.0 mg/kg ranked near the lowest.

Only in-frame clones appear in the TCRdb table, and some are missing; sequencing was by immunoSEQ multiplex PCR. The sample holds fewer than 70,000 clones, roughly 84% seen once. This clone has just a few counts. Its matching antigen is unknown. The same CDR3 also results from other DNA sequences found in this sample. The gene calls are TRBV5-1 and TRBJ2-1, with TRBD2 matching over 9 bases. The source of this sequence is an adult with an advanced solid tumor such as melanoma, head and neck, liver or kidney cancer. Sequenced here: CD4+ or CD8+ T cells sorted from blood, sampled in a trial of the OX40 agonist ivuxolimab. The DNA of the CDR3 is TGCGCCAGCAGCTTGGGGGCTAGCGGGACTTACAATGAGCAGTTCTTC. Its translation is CASSLGASGTYNEQFF.